This entry lists 16 T cell receptor beta chains sequenced from one sample in a study of blood T cell repertoires in COVID-19. The protocol was immunoSEQ multiplex PCR, while the TCRdb copy is restricted to in-frame clones and leaves out a portion. Among about 270,000 clones, about nine tenths were seen once, and the ten largest hold around 3%. Sample: PBMCs or T cells enriched from blood (not recorded which). The origin of the receptors is a woman aged 50 to 65 who had recovered from COVID-19.

The chain recombines TRBV20-1 with TRBJ2-1; 10 nucleotides agree with TRBD2. The V segment lost 3 bases and the J segment 9 bases; nucleotides outside the gene matches: 14. The CDR3 covers 16 residues. The V gene's germline CDR1 is DFQATT and CDR2 SNEGSKA (reference sequence). The CDR3 nucleotides read TGCAGTGCTAGTGGGCGGGCTAGCGGGAGTTGGGGTGAGCAGTTCTTC. Amino acid sequence: CSASGRASGSWGEQFF.

The CDR3 DNA reads TGTGCCAGCAACACAGTGTCCTCTGGAAACACCATATATTTT. Its protein product is CASNTVSSGNTIYF. The genes are TRBV14 and TRBJ1-3; D unresolved. Germline V lookup: CDR1 SGHDN, CDR2 FVKESK. The CDR3 contains 14 residues. Trimming stripped 7 bases from V and 0 bases from J, with 10 bases between.

This chain connects TRBV5-1 to TRBJ1-4, with D tentatively TRBD1 (5 bases). Germline CDR1 is SGHRS and CDR2 is YFSETQ. CDR3 size: 18 residues. Trimming cost V 1 base and J 10 bases, with 26 bases left between them. The DNA of the CDR3 is TGCGCCAGCAGCTTGTGGGATCCGCAGGGCTTGGGCTTTGGAAAACTGTTTTTT. This translates into CASSLWDPQGLGFGKLFF. Based on the CDR3 plus reference TRBV5-1 and TRBJ1-4, the full variable domain is KAGVTQTPRYLIKTRGQQVTLSCSPISGHRSVSWYQQTPGQGLQFLFEYFSETQRNKGNFPGRFSGRQFSNSRSEMNVSTLELGDSALYLCASSLWDPQGLGFGKLFFGSGTQLSVL.

V is TRBV11-2 and J is TRBJ1-1; maybe TRBD1 (5 bases). From germline, CDR1 is SGHAT and CDR2 FQNNGV. The CDR3 has 14 amino acids. Between the trimmed V and J ends, which lost 1 base and 4 bases, there was a span of 10 bases. For the CDR3, the DNA is TGTGCCAGCAGCTTAGTCGGGGGAGGCACTGAAGCTTTCTTT. Amino acids: CASSLVGGGTEAFF.

The chain couples TRBV5-4 to TRBJ1-4; D is undetermined. Germline CDR1 SGHNT, CDR2 YYREEE (reference sequence). This CDR3 has 15 amino acids. Trimming cost V 0 bases and J 3 bases, with 9 bases left between them. The CDR3 region is CASSLVPGSNEKLFF. The DNA for the CDR3 is TGTGCCAGCAGCTTGGTCCCGGGATCTAATGAAAAACTGTTTTTT. The entire variable domain, with the rest obtained from reference TRBV5-4 and TRBJ1-4, is as follows: ETGVTQSPTHLIKTRGQQVTLRCSSQSGHNTVSWYQQALGQGPQFIFQYYREEENGRGNFPPRFSGLQFPNYSSELNVNALELDDSALYLCASSLVPGSNEKLFFGSGTQLSVL.

J is TRBJ2-2 and V is TRBV6-5, with 9 bases lining up with TRBD2. CDR3 size: 15 residues. Per germline, CDR1 MNHEY and CDR2 SVGAGI. J was trimmed by 1 base and V by 8 bases; bases with no gene match: 5. The CDR3 DNA follows: TGTGCCAGCTCGCGGGAGGGCTTGAACACCGGGGAGCTGTTTTTT. Translation gives CASSREGLNTGELFF.

V gene TRBV7-2 combines with J gene TRBJ1-6, with D unclear. The CDR3 has 13 amino acids. The germline gives CDR1 SGHTA, CDR2 FQGNSA. V lost 5 bases and J lost 5, with 7 bases in between. The CDR3 nucleotides are TGTGCCAGCAGCCCTATCCATAATTCACCCCTCCACTTT. This codes for CASSPIHNSPLHF.

The V gene is TRBV7-9, the J gene TRBJ2-1; 7 nucleotides line up with TRBD2. J gave up 8 bases and V 1 base, and 8 bases lay outside the gene matches. The CDR3 spans 15 residues. The germline V gene has CDR1 SEHNR and CDR2 FQNEAQ (reference sequence). The CDR3 is CASSLEGGRYDEQFF. CDR3 DNA sequence: TGTGCCAGCAGCTTAGAAGGCGGGAGATACGATGAGCAGTTCTTC.

The rearrangement uses TRBV19 and TRBJ2-2; a possible D gene is TRBD2 (6 bases). V gave up 5 bases and J gave up 0 bases, with 16 bases separating them. The CDR3 has 17 amino acids. The germline gives CDR1 LNHDA, CDR2 SQIVND (reference sequence). The CDR3 reads CASSAGFVTTNTGELFF. CDR3 bases: TGTGCCAGTAGTGCGGGGTTCGTTACTACGAACACCGGGGAGCTGTTTTTT.

The J gene is TRBJ1-1, the V gene TRBV29-1; TRBD1 matches 7 bases. This CDR3 is 14 amino acids long. The germline CDR1 and CDR2 sequences are SQVTM and ANQGSEA. V lost 7 bases, J lost 1 base, and 9 bases stayed unmatched. In DNA, the CDR3 is TGCAGCGGTGCCCGGACAGGAGCGAACACTGAAGCTTTCTTT. It yields the protein CSGARTGANTEAFF.

To note about this clone: This same CDR3 is encoded by further DNA sequences in the sample. The gene calls are TRBV5-1 and TRBJ2-7; 10 bases agree with TRBD1. Germline V gives CDR1 SGHRS, CDR2 YFSETQ. The CDR3 contains 14 residues. J lost 1 base, V lost 4 bases, and 2 bases had no gene match. In DNA, the CDR3 is TGCGCCAGCAGCCTGGACAGGGGGTCCTACGAGCAGTACTTC. Protein product: CASSLDRGSYEQYF.

The rearrangement uses TRBV28 and TRBJ1-5; D is possibly TRBD1 (6 bases). Germline CDR1 and CDR2: MDHEN and SYDVKM. Trimming shortened V by 3 bases and J by 5 bases, and 14 bases separated the two germline ends. CDR3 size: 15 residues. The CDR3 nucleotides are TGTGCCAGCAGTTTCCCCACAGGGATACATCAGCCCCAGCATTTT. This encodes CASSFPTGIHQPQHF.

The J gene is TRBJ1-4, the V gene TRBV9, with TRBD1 identical over 7 bases. The CDR3 is 16 amino acids. Germline CDR1 reads SGDLS; CDR2 reads YYNGEE. The junction had 9 bases not matched to a gene; V was cut back by 2 bases and J by 5 bases. The DNA of the CDR3 is TGTGCCAGCAGCGTTGGAGGGGTCAGGGGGAATGAAAAACTGTTTTTT. It specifies CASSVGGVRGNEKLFF.

V gene TRBV28 combines with J gene TRBJ2-3, with no clear D. The length of the CDR3 is 15 residues. The germline V gene has CDR1 MDHEN and CDR2 SYDVKM. The V end lost 5 bases, the J end lost 3 bases, and 15 bases lay between the germline ends. CDR3 DNA: TGTGCCAGCAGTCCCCATCCCACAGTGACAGATACGCAGTATTTT. Its protein product is CASSPHPTVTDTQYF.

The J gene is TRBJ1-2, the V gene TRBV24-1; 7 bases map to TRBD1. Germline-derived CDR1 and CDR2 are KGHDR and SFDVKD. Trimming at V came to 4 bases and at J to 4 bases, leaving 5 bases not matched to a gene. The CDR3 length is 14 residues. The CDR3 bases are TGTGCCACCAGTGAATCGACAGGGATCTATGGCTACACCTTC. Translated, it gives CATSESTGIYGYTF.

V and J are TRBV4-2 and TRBJ1-2; TRBD1 matches at 10 bases. This CDR3 comprises 15 residues. The germline gives CDR1 LGHNA, CDR2 YNFKEQ. J gave up 6 bases and V 1 base, and 5 bases lay outside the gene matches. CDR3 DNA: TGTGCCAGCAGCCAAGTCGGGACAGGGGAAGATGGCTACACCTTC. This gives the protein CASSQVGTGEDGYTF.